A selection of T cell receptor beta chains follows, all from one sample in a study of T cell responses to AZD1222 COVID-19 vaccine. Method: immunoSEQ multiplex PCR; TCRdb's copy keeps in-frame clones and lacks some. This sample has under 95,000 clones, with approximately 91% found just once. The specimen was peripheral blood, collected on day 0 of AZD1222 vaccination. These receptors came from an adult in good health. CDR3s include the opening cysteine and the closing phenylalanine or tryptophan. D genes are given only for firm matches. Size is omitted from some rows. Given values are once, few, many or a class for expanded clones.

TRBJ1-1,TRBV27,.,.,CASSLSGGGNTEAFF,TGTGCCAGCAGTTTATCGGGGGGTGGGAACACTGAAGCTTTCTTT
TRBJ2-7,TRBV4-1,once,TRBD1,CASSLGQGLYEQYF,TGCGCCAGCAGCCTCGGACAGGGTCTTTACGAGCAGTACTTC
TRBJ1-2,TRBV11-1,.,TRBD1,CASRAGQGFGYTF,TGTGCCAGCAGAGCTGGACAGGGGTTTGGCTACACCTTC
TRBJ2-2,TRBV11-3,.,.,CASSLRSGELFF,TGTGCCAGCAGCTTACGAAGCGGGGAGCTGTTTTTT
TRBJ1-4,TRBV3-1/TRBV3-2,few,.,CASSQDLGRGNEKLFF,TGTGCCAGCAGCCAAGATTTAGGGCGGGGAAATGAAAAACTGTTTTTT
TRBJ1-4,TRBV5-1,.,.,CASSEGRSNEKLFF,TGCGCCAGCAGCGAGGGACGCTCTAATGAAAAACTGTTTTTT
TRBJ1-1,TRBV12-3/TRBV12-4,once,.,CASSLAVGAEAFF,TGTGCCAGCAGTTTGGCAGTTGGAGCTGAAGCTTTCTTT
TRBJ2-7,TRBV5-1,.,.,CASSLAGRGYEQYF,TGCGCCAGCAGCTTGGCAGGGCGTGGATACGAGCAGTACTTC
TRBJ2-7,TRBV6-5,.,.,CASSPQGLDEQYF,TGTGCCAGCAGTCCACAGGGTCTCGACGAGCAGTACTTC
TRBJ1-6,TRBV6-1,few,.,CASSDEDGQGSSPLHF,TGTGCCAGCAGTGACGAGGATGGGCAGGGTAGTTCACCCCTCCACTTT
TRBJ2-2,TRBV3-1/TRBV3-2,.,.,CASSQDRVFGVGELFF,TGTGCCAGCAGCCAAGATCGGGTTTTTGGGGTCGGGGAGCTGTTTTTT